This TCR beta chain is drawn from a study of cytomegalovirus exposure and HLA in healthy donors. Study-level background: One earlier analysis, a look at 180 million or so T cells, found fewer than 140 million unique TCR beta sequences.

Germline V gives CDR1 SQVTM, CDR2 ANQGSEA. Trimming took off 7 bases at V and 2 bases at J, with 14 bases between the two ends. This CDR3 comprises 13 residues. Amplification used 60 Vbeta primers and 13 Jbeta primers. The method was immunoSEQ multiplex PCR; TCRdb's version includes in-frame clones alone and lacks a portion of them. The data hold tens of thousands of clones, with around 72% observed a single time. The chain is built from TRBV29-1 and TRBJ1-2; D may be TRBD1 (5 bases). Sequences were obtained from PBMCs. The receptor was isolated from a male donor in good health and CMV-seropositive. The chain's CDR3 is CSAKDNLNYGYTF. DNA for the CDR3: TGCAGCGCGAAGGACAACCTCAACTATGGCTACACCTTC.